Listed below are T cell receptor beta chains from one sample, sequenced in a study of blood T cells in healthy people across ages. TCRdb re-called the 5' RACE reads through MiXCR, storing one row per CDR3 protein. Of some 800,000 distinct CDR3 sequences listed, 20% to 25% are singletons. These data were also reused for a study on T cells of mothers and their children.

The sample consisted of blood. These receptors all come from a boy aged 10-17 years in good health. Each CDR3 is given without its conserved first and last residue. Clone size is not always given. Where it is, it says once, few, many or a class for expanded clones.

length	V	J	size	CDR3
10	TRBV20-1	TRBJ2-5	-	SASNDRETQY
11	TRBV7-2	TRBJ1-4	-	ASSFRPEEKLF
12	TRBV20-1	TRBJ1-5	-	SARGRYSNQPQH
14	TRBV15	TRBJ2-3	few	ATSIILSGGTDTQY
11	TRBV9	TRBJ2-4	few	ASSPGQGDIQY
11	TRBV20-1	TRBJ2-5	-	SACGLLQETQY
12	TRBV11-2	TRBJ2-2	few	ASSLGQGIGELF
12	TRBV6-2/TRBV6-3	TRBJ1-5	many	ASSYLGYNQPQH
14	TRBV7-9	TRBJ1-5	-	ASSLSGTGLFQPQH
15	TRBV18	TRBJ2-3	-	ASSPLFDDLGLGTQY
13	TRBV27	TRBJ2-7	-	ASSLGRTTAYEQY
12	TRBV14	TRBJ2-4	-	ASSGQLAKNIQY
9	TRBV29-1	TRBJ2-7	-	SVVRGNEQY
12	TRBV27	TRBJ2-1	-	ASAARGNFNEQF
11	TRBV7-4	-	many	ASSLATAHEQY
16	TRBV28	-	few	ASSSFHPGLAARDEQF
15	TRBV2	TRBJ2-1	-	ASSERASPSSYNEQL
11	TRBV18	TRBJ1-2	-	ASSPGLDYGYT
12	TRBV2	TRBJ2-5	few	ASRKEQGQETQY
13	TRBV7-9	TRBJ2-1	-	ASSFRSGAYNEQF
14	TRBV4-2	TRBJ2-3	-	ASSQEVARGLDTQY
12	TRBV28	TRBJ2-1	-	ATGLASSYNEQF
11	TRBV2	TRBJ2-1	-	ASSETTINEQF
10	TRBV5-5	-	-	ASSVLGNEQF
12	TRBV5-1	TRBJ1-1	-	ASSPDRGRTEAF
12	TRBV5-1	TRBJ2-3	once	ASSSRGTTDTQY
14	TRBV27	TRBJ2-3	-	ASSTLAGAPTDTQY
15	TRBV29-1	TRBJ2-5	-	SVDGLAGDPIGETQY
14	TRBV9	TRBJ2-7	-	ASSGAGTSGHYEQY
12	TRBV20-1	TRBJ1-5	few	SASPRPDDQPQH
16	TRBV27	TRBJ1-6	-	ASSLRVFLEVGNSPLH
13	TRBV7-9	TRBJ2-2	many	ASSPRGTNTGELF
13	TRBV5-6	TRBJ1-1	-	ASSLWADDSTDAF
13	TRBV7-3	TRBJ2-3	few	ASSLGLAGADAQY
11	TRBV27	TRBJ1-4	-	ASSLSGEEKLF
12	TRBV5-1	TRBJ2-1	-	ASSWGRGYNEQF
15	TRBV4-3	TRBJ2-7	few	ASSQARGQAYSYEQY
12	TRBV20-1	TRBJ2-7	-	SASGGAGSYEQY
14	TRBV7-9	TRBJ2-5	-	ASSFRGGPISETQY
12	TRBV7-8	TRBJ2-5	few	ASSSTTGKETQY
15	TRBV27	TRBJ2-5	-	ASSSGLGLALGETQY
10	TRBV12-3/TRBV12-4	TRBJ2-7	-	ASTWGEYEQY
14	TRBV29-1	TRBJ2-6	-	SAAGTGSSGANVLT
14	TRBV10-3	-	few	AISESLWTRHREQF
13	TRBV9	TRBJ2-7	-	ASSVGDRVSYEQY
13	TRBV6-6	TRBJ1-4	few	ASSYSRTTNEKLF
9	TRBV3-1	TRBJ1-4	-	ASSQEGKLF
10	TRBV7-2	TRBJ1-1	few	ASSYDWDGAF
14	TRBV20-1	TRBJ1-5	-	SARDSAGTGNQPQH
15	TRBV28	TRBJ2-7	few	ASSSFGTVPTLYEQY
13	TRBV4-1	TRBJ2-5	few	ASSQDGGREETQY
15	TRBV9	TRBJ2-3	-	ASSAGVVAGVTDTQY
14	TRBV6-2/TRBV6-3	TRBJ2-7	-	ASSLPPGQGIDEQY
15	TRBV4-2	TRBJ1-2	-	ASSQDETGGGYYGYT
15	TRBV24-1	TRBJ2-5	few	ATSDRRGGRTQETQY